A single sample gave rise to the 24 T cell receptor beta chains below, sequenced in a study of OX40 agonist ivuxolimab in advanced cancers. Method: immunoSEQ multiplex PCR; TCRdb's copy keeps in-frame clones and lacks some. The repertoire holds roughly 13,000 clones, with 65% to 80% as singletons. The sample was CD4+ or CD8+ T cells sorted from blood, taken in a trial of the OX40 agonist ivuxolimab. Every receptor here comes from an adult with an advanced solid tumor such as melanoma, head and neck, liver or kidney cancer.

V and J are TRBV7-3 and TRBJ2-5, with 15 bases lining up with TRBD2. Germline V gene lookup returns CDR1 SGHTA and CDR2 FQGTGA. This CDR3 is 18 amino acids long. V trimming: 5 bases; J trimming: 0 bases; junction bases outside the gene matches: 7. The CDR3 DNA sequence: TGTGCCAGCAGCACGGGACTAGCGGGAGGCCTTCACCAAGAGACCCAGTACTTC. Its protein is CASSTGLAGGLHQETQYF.

This clone has just one count. The gene calls are TRBV7-8 and TRBJ2-2; possibly TRBD2 for D (7 bases). Per germline, CDR1 SGHVS and CDR2 FQNEAQ. The CDR3 loop spans 17 amino acids. The germline V and J ends were trimmed by 2 bases and 3 bases, with 16 bases remaining between them. CDR3 in DNA: TGTGCCAGCAGCTTAAACAAAGGGGGGGGCGACACCGGGGAGCTGTTTTTT. Amino acid sequence: CASSLNKGGGDTGELFF.

Within the sample, this clone is medium-sized. The chain has TRBV7-6 and TRBJ2-1; possibly TRBD1 or TRBD2 for D (5 bases each). The germline V gene has CDR1 SGHVS and CDR2 FNYEAQ. The CDR3 spans 11 residues. V was trimmed by 9 bases and J by 7 bases, leaving 10 bases between them. CDR3 coding DNA: TGTGCCAGTAACGAGGGGAATGAGCAGTTCTTC. Protein product: CASNEGNEQFF.

V is TRBV5-4 and J is TRBJ2-2, with no clear D. Germline V gives CDR1 SGHNT, CDR2 YYREEE (reference sequence). V gave up 4 bases and J gave up 3 bases, with 7 bases separating them. This CDR3 is 13 amino acids long. Written as DNA, the CDR3 is TGTGCCAGCAGCCCCCAGGACACCGGGGAGCTGTTTTTT. This gives the protein CASSPQDTGELFF.

The rearrangement uses TRBV7-2 and TRBJ2-7; 7 bases are a match to TRBD2. This CDR3 region has 13 residues. J lost 5 bases, V lost 5 bases, and 6 bases had no gene match. Germline V gene data show CDR1 as SGHTA and CDR2 as FQGNSA. This CDR3 is CASSLGTMNEQYF. The CDR3 DNA sequence: TGTGCCAGCAGCCTGGGGACTATGAACGAGCAGTACTTC.

The genes are TRBV2 and TRBJ1-6, with a tentative D call TRBD1 (6 bases). Trimming took off 7 bases at V and 0 bases at J, with 10 bases between the two ends. This CDR3 region has 15 residues. CDR1 and CDR2 from the germline V gene are SNHLY and FYNNEI. CDR3 sequence: CASNADSSYNSPLHF. CDR3 bases: TGTGCCAGCAATGCGGACAGCTCCTATAATTCACCCCTCCACTTT.

V and J are TRBV12-2 and TRBJ2-7; the DNA was not compared with TRBD2, the D call given in the table. TRBV12-2 is tagged as a pseudogene. CDR3 length equals 17 residues. The CDR3 DNA reads as TGTGCAAGTCGCCTATATATGGGAGGGCAGGGAATCTACGAGCAGTACTTC. It is translated as CASRLYMGGQGIYEQYF.

In its sample, this clone was seen once. The chain combines TRBV9 with TRBJ2-7, with 8 bases fitting TRBD2. V gave up 6 bases and J gave up 5 bases; unmatched junction bases: 10. CDR3 length equals 14 residues. Per germline, CDR1 SGDLS and CDR2 YYNGEE. CDR3 sequence (DNA): TGTGCCAGCACCAAGAGCGGGAGTGGCCACGAGCAGTACTTC. Its protein is CASTKSGSGHEQYF.

This chain connects TRBV11-1 to TRBJ2-7; TRBD1 aligns across 9 bases. CDR3 size: 15 residues. Germline V lookup: CDR1 SGHAT, CDR2 FQDESV (reference sequence). Trimming took 5 bases from V and 3 from J; bases not matched to a gene: 8. Here the CDR3 reads CASSETRDRVYEQYF. As DNA, the CDR3 is TGTGCCAGCAGCGAAACACGGGACAGGGTCTACGAGCAGTACTTC.

The chain has TRBV28 and TRBJ1-5; D gene unclear. Germline CDR1 is MDHEN and CDR2 is SYDVKM. Trimming pared 6 bases from V and 6 bases from J, leaving 18 bases between. The CDR3 sequence is 15 residues long. In DNA form, the CDR3 reads TGTGCCAGCAGACCGGACCTGGGAGGGAGTCAGCCCCAGCATTTT. This sequence encodes CASRPDLGGSQPQHF. Variable domain in full (rest from reference TRBV28 and TRBJ1-5): DVKVTQSSRYLVKRTGEKVFLECVQDMDHENMFWYRQDPGLGLRLIYFSYDVKMKEKGDIPEGYSVSREKKERFSLILESASTNQTSMYLCASRPDLGGSQPQHFGDGTRLSIL.

The chain recombines TRBV14 with TRBJ2-3, with D perhaps matching TRBD2 (5 bases). The CDR3 contains 12 residues. Trimming cost V 2 bases and J 6 bases, with 6 bases left between them. Germline-derived CDR1 and CDR2 are SGHDN and FVKESK. The chain's CDR3 is CASSQPGDTQYF. DNA for the CDR3: TGTGCCAGCAGCCAACCGGGGGATACGCAGTATTTT.

DNA of the CDR3: TGTGCGACAGGGGGCGGCACTGAAGCTTTCTTT. As protein: CATGGGTEAFF. This chain links TRBV11-3 with TRBJ1-1; 10 bases are a match to TRBD1. The CDR3 extends over 11 amino acids. Germline CDR1 is SGHNT and CDR2 is YENEEA. Together with reference TRBV11-3 and TRBJ1-1, the CDR3 gives the full variable domain: EAGVVQSPRYKIIEKKQPVAFWCNPISGHNTLYWYLQNLGQGPELLIRYENEEAVDDSQLPKDRFSAERLKGVDSTLKIQPAELGDSAVYLCATGGGTEAFFGQGTRLTVV.

The chain joins TRBV6-5 to TRBJ2-2, with no clear D. CDR1 and CDR2 (germline): MNHEY, SVGAGI. This CDR3 is 14 amino acids long. Deletions cut 0 bases from V and 4 bases from J, with 6 bases between. CDR3 sequence reads: CASSYSSGTGELFF. The CDR3 coding sequence is TGTGCCAGCAGTTACTCTTCGGGCACCGGGGAGCTGTTTTTT.

This clone is labeled as medium-sized (0.01 to 0.1%). This chain connects TRBV4-1 to TRBJ2-7, with a weak D call TRBD1 (6 bases). This CDR3 region has 17 residues. V lost 0 bases to trimming and J lost 3 bases, with 18 bases between them. CDR1 is MGHRA, CDR2 YSYEKL, per germline. CDR3 DNA: TGCGCCAGCAGCCAAGAGGAGGCCAGGGGAAGCTACTACGAGCAGTACTTC. It is translated as CASSQEEARGSYYEQYF.

The chain has TRBV4-1 and TRBJ2-1, with D possibly TRBD2 on 6 matching bases. In germline, CDR1 is MGHRA, CDR2 YSYEKL. This CDR3 spans 13 amino acids. V lost 2 bases, J lost 5 bases, and 7 bases lay in between. The CDR3 DNA reads as TGCGCCAGCAGCCAATGGGGGGACAATGAGCAGTTCTTC. Translation: CASSQWGDNEQFF.

This clone was seen a handful of times. CDR3 region: CASSWGESGELFF. In DNA form, the CDR3 reads TGTGCCAGCAGCTGGGGGGAGAGCGGGGAGCTGTTTTTT. The chain couples TRBV5-4 to TRBJ2-2, with D possibly TRBD2 on 6 matching bases. From germline, CDR1 is SGHNT and CDR2 YYREEE (reference sequence). V was trimmed by 3 bases and J by 7 bases, leaving 10 bases between them. There are 13 residues in the CDR3. Using reference TRBV5-4 and TRBJ2-2 for the parts outside the CDR3, the full variable domain is ETGVTQSPTHLIKTRGQQVTLRCSSQSGHNTVSWYQQALGQGPQFIFQYYREEENGRGNFPPRFSGLQFPNYSSELNVNALELDDSALYLCASSWGESGELFFGEGSRLTVL.

This chain joins TRBV19 and TRBJ1-5; no clear D gene. The length of the CDR3 is 15 residues. The germline V gene encodes CDR1 LNHDA and CDR2 SQIVND (reference sequence). V lost 10 bases, J lost 0 bases, and 16 bases lay in between. The CDR3 protein is CATTAYGDSNQPQHF. CDR3 nucleotide sequence: TGTGCCACTACCGCTTATGGGGATAGCAATCAGCCCCAGCATTTT.

The rearrangement links TRBV9 to TRBJ2-2; 11 nucleotides match TRBD2. The junction had 5 bases not matched to a gene; V was cut back by 0 bases and J by 4 bases. There are 17 residues in the CDR3. CDR1 is SGDLS and CDR2 is YYNGEE in the germline V gene. The CDR3 loop is CASSVVGLAGITGELFF. The CDR3 DNA is TGTGCCAGCAGCGTAGTCGGACTAGCGGGCATCACCGGGGAGCTGTTTTTT.

The V gene is TRBV30, the J gene TRBJ1-5; D is possibly TRBD1 (6 bases). The V and J ends lost 4 bases and 4 bases respectively, with 8 bases between them. Germline CDR1 GTSNPN, CDR2 SVGIG (reference sequence). The CDR3 sequence is 12 residues long. The CDR3, as DNA: TGTGCCTGGAACAGGGAGAATCAGCCCCAGCATTTT. It encodes CAWNRENQPQHF.

As to this clone: The junction does not match germline at one end; this may be a read error. This chain joins TRBV7-7 and TRBJ2-3; D is uncertain. Per germline, CDR1 SSHAT and CDR2 FNYEAQ (reference sequence). CDR3 length equals 12 residues. CDR3 amino acids: CASSSYTDTQYF. The CDR3 nucleotides are TGTGCTAGCAGCTCTTACACAGATACGCAGTATTTT.

The CDR3 sequence: CASSLAWGGDQPQHF. The CDR3 DNA reads TGTGCCAGCAGCTTGGCCTGGGGCGGAGATCAGCCCCAGCATTTT. This rearrangement joins TRBV5-5 to TRBJ1-5; a weak D match, TRBD1 (5 bases). There are 15 residues in the CDR3. The V and J ends lost 0 bases and 5 bases respectively, with 12 bases between them. CDR1 is SGHKS and CDR2 is YYEKEE in the germline V gene (reference sequence).

A single count supports this clone. The chain links TRBV1 to TRBJ2-3; the DNA was not used to check the table's D call, TRBD2. TRBV1 is recorded as a pseudogene. The CDR3 sequence is 19 residues long. In DNA, the CDR3 is TGCACCAGCAGCACGTCACGGCTAGCGCCCGGTGGGGGCACAGATACGCAGTATTTT. Amino acid sequence: CTSSTSRLAPGGGTDTQYF.

The genes are TRBV11-2 and TRBJ2-3, with D hard to call. The V end lost 0 bases, the J end lost 0 bases, and 13 bases lay between the germline ends. Per germline, CDR1 SGHAT and CDR2 FQNNGV. The CDR3 has 17 amino acids. This CDR3 reads CASSLDRDGTSTDTQYF. The CDR3 DNA reads as TGTGCCAGCAGCTTAGATCGTGACGGTACTAGCACAGATACGCAGTATTTT.

The chain is built from TRBV27 and TRBJ1-2; TRBD1 matches 7 bases. Per the germline V gene, CDR1 is MNHEY and CDR2 is SMNVEV (reference sequence). The CDR3 is 13 amino acids. With V trimmed by 6 bases and J by 6 bases, 7 bases remained unmatched. The CDR3 spells CASRTGTANGYTF. CDR3 DNA: TGTGCCAGCAGAACCGGGACAGCGAATGGCTACACCTTC.